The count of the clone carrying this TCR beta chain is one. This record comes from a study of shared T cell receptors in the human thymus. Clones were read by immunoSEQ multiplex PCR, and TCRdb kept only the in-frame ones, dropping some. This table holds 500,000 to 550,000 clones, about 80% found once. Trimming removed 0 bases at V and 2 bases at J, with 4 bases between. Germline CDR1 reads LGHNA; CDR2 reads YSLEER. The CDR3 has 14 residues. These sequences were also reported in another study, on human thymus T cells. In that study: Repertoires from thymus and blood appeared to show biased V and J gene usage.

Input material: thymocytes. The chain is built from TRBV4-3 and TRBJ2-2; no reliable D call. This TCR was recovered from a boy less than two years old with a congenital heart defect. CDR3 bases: TGCGCCAGCAGCCAAGAAGCAAACACCGGGGAGCTGTTTTTT. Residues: CASSQEANTGELFF.